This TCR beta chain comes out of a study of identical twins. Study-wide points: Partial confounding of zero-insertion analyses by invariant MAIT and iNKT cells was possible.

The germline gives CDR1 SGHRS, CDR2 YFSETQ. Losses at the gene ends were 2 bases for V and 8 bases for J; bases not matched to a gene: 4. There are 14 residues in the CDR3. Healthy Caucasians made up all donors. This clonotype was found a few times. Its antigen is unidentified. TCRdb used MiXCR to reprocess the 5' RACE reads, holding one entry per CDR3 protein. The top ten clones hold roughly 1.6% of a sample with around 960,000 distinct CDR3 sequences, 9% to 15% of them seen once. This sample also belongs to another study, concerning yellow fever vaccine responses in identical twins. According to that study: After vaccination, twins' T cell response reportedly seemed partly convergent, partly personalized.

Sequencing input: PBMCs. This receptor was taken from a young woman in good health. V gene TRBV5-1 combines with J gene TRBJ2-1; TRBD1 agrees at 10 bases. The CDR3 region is CASSFRQGADEQFF. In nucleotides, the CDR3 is TGCGCCAGCAGCTTCCGACAGGGGGCGGATGAGCAGTTCTTC.